Reported below is one TCR beta chain. Clones were sequenced by immunoSEQ multiplex PCR, and TCRdb holds only the in-frame ones, with some missing. The table lists around 180,000 clones, roughly three quarters of them singletons, with roughly a sixth in the top ten. The entry originates in a study of blood T cell repertoires in COVID-19. Overall study context: Some COVID-19 samples were acute and others convalescent; all came from the United States, Italy and Spain.

Participants came from some 23 US areas, aged about 18 to 89 years. Participants had their cohort set by participant-reported clinical history. V trimming: 6 bases; J trimming: 8 bases; junction bases outside the gene matches: 6. The CDR3 covers 14 residues. Germline CDR1 MNHEY, CDR2 SVGAGI. The clonotype was recovered from a woman between 50 and 59 years old with acute COVID-19. Sequencing input: PBMCs or T cells enriched from blood (not recorded which). V and J are TRBV6-5 and TRBJ1-4, with 10 bases lining up with TRBD1. The CDR3 spells CASSDRGPGEKLFF. Here the CDR3 DNA reads TGTGCCAGCAGCGACAGGGGGCCAGGGGAAAAACTGTTTTTT.